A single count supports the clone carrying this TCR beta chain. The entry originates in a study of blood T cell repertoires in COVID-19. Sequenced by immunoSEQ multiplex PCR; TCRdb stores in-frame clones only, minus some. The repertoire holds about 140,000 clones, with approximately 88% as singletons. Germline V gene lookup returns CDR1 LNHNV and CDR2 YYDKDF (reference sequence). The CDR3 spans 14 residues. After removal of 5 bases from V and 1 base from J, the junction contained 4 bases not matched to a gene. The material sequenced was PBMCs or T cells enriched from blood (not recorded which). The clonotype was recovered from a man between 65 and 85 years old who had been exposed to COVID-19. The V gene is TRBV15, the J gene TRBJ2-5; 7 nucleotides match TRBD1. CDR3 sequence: CATSRRDSQETQYF. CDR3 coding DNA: TGTGCCACCAGCCGCCGGGACAGCCAAGAGACCCAGTACTTC.